This is a list of T cell receptor beta chains from one sample in a study of identifying expanded T cells in peripheral blood. The assay was immunoSEQ multiplex PCR, and TCRdb's table has in-frame clones only and misses some. Of about 110,000 clones in the sample, 75% to 90% are singletons; the top ten hold approximately 16%. Sequenced material: blood. These receptors were obtained from a person between 18 and 70 years old in good health. CDR3s include the opening cysteine and the closing phenylalanine or tryptophan. Fields, in order: D gene, clone size, J gene, V gene, CDR3 DNA, CDR3 protein. The D gene is left open where the match is weak. The size entry is marked missing in some rows and otherwise reads once, few, many or a size class.

d_gene: NA; abundance: NA; j_gene: TRBJ1-5; v_gene: TRBV28; CDR3nt: TGTGCCAGCAGTCAAGGGGGTGACGGGAATCAGCCCCAGCATTTT; CDR3aa: CASSQGGDGNQPQHF
d_gene: NA; abundance: few; j_gene: TRBJ1-5; v_gene: TRBV12-2; CDR3nt: TGTGCAAGTCGCTTGGGGGCAGGTTCGGTGCGAAATCAGCCCCAGCATTTT; CDR3aa: CASRLGAGSVRNQPQHF
d_gene: NA; abundance: NA; j_gene: TRBJ1-2; v_gene: TRBV18; CDR3nt: TGTGCCAGCTCACCGACCGGGACCTATGGCTACACCTTC; CDR3aa: CASSPTGTYGYTF
d_gene: NA; abundance: NA; j_gene: TRBJ2-7; v_gene: TRBV28; CDR3nt: TGTGCCAGCCAGGGGTACTACGAGCAGTACTTC; CDR3aa: CASQGYYEQYF
d_gene: NA; abundance: NA; j_gene: TRBJ1-2; v_gene: TRBV6-5; CDR3nt: TGTGCCAGCAGTTCCCCAGGGTATGGCTACACCTTC; CDR3aa: CASSSPGYGYTF
d_gene: NA; abundance: NA; j_gene: TRBJ2-5; v_gene: TRBV10-1; CDR3nt: TGCGCCAGCACCGCCCTAGCGCCGATCCAAGAGACCCAGTACTTC; CDR3aa: CASTALAPIQETQYF
d_gene: TRBD1; abundance: NA; j_gene: TRBJ1-2; v_gene: TRBV15; CDR3nt: TGTGCCACCAGCCCCCGACAGGGGGCCGACGGCTACACCTTC; CDR3aa: CATSPRQGADGYTF
d_gene: TRBD2; abundance: few; j_gene: TRBJ2-3; v_gene: TRBV4-3; CDR3nt: TGCGCCAGCAGCCCCTGGACTAGCAGCACAGATACGCAGTATTTT; CDR3aa: CASSPWTSSTDTQYF
d_gene: NA; abundance: NA; j_gene: TRBJ1-2; v_gene: TRBV25-1; CDR3nt: TGTGCCAGCAGGGGGGGCGGGGGATCTGGTGGCTACACCTTC; CDR3aa: CASRGGGGSGGYTF
d_gene: NA; abundance: NA; j_gene: TRBJ2-7; v_gene: TRBV18; CDR3nt: TGTGCCAGCTCACCACCGTCCACAACCTACGAGCAGTACTTC; CDR3aa: CASSPPSTTYEQYF
d_gene: NA; abundance: NA; j_gene: TRBJ2-2; v_gene: TRBV4-1; CDR3nt: TGCGCCAGCAGCCAAGAACGTCGGACCGGGGAGCTGTTTTTT; CDR3aa: CASSQERRTGELFF
d_gene: TRBD1; abundance: NA; j_gene: TRBJ1-4; v_gene: TRBV7-8; CDR3nt: TGTGCCAGCAGCCCAGGGGGAGTTCGGGAAAAACTGTTTTTT; CDR3aa: CASSPGGVREKLFF
d_gene: NA; abundance: NA; j_gene: TRBJ2-7; v_gene: TRBV4-3; CDR3nt: TGCGCCAGCAGCCAAGATCCTGGGACATACTTCTACGAGCAGTACTTC; CDR3aa: CASSQDPGTYFYEQYF
d_gene: NA; abundance: NA; j_gene: TRBJ1-5; v_gene: TRBV4-2; CDR3nt: TGTGCCAGCGGGCCCGACGGACACAATCAGCCCCAGCATTTT; CDR3aa: CASGPDGHNQPQHF
d_gene: NA; abundance: NA; j_gene: TRBJ2-3; v_gene: TRBV29-1; CDR3nt: TGCAGCGACCTCAGTGGGGCACCCCCAGATACGCAGTATTTT; CDR3aa: CSDLSGAPPDTQYF
d_gene: NA; abundance: NA; j_gene: TRBJ2-5; v_gene: TRBV29-1; CDR3nt: TGCAGCGTTGAGGAACAGGACCAACTGCAGTACTTC; CDR3aa: CSVEEQDQLQYF
d_gene: NA; abundance: NA; j_gene: TRBJ2-2; v_gene: TRBV4-3; CDR3nt: TGCGCCAGCAGCCAAGGGTCTAACAGGGTTACCGGGGAGCTGTTTTTT; CDR3aa: CASSQGSNRVTGELFF
d_gene: TRBD1; abundance: NA; j_gene: TRBJ2-5; v_gene: TRBV4-2; CDR3nt: TGTGCCAGCAGCCTCGGACAGGGGGCTAGGGAGACCCAGTACTTC; CDR3aa: CASSLGQGARETQYF
d_gene: NA; abundance: NA; j_gene: TRBJ1-5; v_gene: TRBV28; CDR3nt: TGTGCCAGCAGTCTCCAGCCCCAGCATTTT; CDR3aa: CASSLQPQHF
d_gene: NA; abundance: NA; j_gene: TRBJ1-2; v_gene: TRBV19; CDR3nt: TGTGCCAGTAGTGCCCGGGGAGGTGGCTACACCTTC; CDR3aa: CASSARGGGYTF
d_gene: NA; abundance: NA; j_gene: TRBJ2-5; v_gene: TRBV7-2; CDR3nt: TGTGCCAGCAGCTTAGCCCCAGTTAAAGAGACCCAGTACTTC; CDR3aa: CASSLAPVKETQYF
d_gene: TRBD2; abundance: NA; j_gene: TRBJ2-5; v_gene: TRBV6-1; CDR3nt: TGTGCCAGCAGTGTACTAGCGGGGACTGAGACCCAGTACTTC; CDR3aa: CASSVLAGTETQYF
d_gene: NA; abundance: once; j_gene: TRBJ2-6; v_gene: TRBV5-6; CDR3nt: TGTGCCAGCAGCTTCCTATGGTACTCTACTGGGGCCAACGTCCTGACTTTC; CDR3aa: CASSFLWYSTGANVLTF
d_gene: TRBD1; abundance: NA; j_gene: TRBJ1-1; v_gene: TRBV4-3; CDR3nt: TGCGCCAGCAGCCCAGGGACAGGGGGATCGGGCACTGAAGCTTTCTTT; CDR3aa: CASSPGTGGSGTEAFF
d_gene: NA; abundance: once; j_gene: TRBJ1-3; v_gene: TRBV4-2; CDR3nt: TGTGCCAGCAGCCAAGTTCTGGGGCCCAGAAACACCATATATTTT; CDR3aa: CASSQVLGPRNTIYF
d_gene: NA; abundance: NA; j_gene: TRBJ2-2; v_gene: TRBV19; CDR3nt: TGTGCCAGTACGGAGGGGGGGCTAGTGGCGACCGGGGAGCTGTTTTTT; CDR3aa: CASTEGGLVATGELFF
d_gene: NA; abundance: NA; j_gene: TRBJ1-2; v_gene: TRBV11-1; CDR3nt: TGTGCCAGCAGCGCCCTGGACAGTTGGTTGGCCTATGGCTACACCTTC; CDR3aa: CASSALDSWLAYGYTF
d_gene: NA; abundance: NA; j_gene: TRBJ1-1; v_gene: TRBV11-2; CDR3nt: TGTGCCAGCAGCTTATTTGATGGGAGGGGGAGGACTGAAGCTTTCTTT; CDR3aa: CASSLFDGRGRTEAFF
d_gene: NA; abundance: NA; j_gene: TRBJ1-5; v_gene: TRBV13; CDR3nt: TGTGCCAGCAGCTTAGATGGGCCCTATAGCAATCAGCCCCAGCATTTT; CDR3aa: CASSLDGPYSNQPQHF
d_gene: NA; abundance: NA; j_gene: TRBJ1-2; v_gene: TRBV19; CDR3nt: TGTGCCAGTAGTATTCGTAGAGGACCAAACTATGGCTACACCTTC; CDR3aa: CASSIRRGPNYGYTF
d_gene: NA; abundance: NA; j_gene: TRBJ2-7; v_gene: TRBV29-1; CDR3nt: TGCAGCGTTGGGGACGAGACAGGACGTCTCGAGCAGTACTTC; CDR3aa: CSVGDETGRLEQYF